These 8 T cell receptor beta chains were all obtained from the same sample, sequenced in a study of shared clonotypes between healthy human individuals. The assay was immunoSEQ multiplex PCR, and TCRdb's table has in-frame clones only and misses some. The sample has 850,000 to 1,200,000 clones; about 76% are singletons. The sequencing sample was made of memory CD4+ T cells sorted from blood. The subset here: CD45RA-negative fraction. All receptors derive from a man between 18 and 35 years old in good health.

This clone was detected once. The chain links TRBV9 to TRBJ2-3; tentatively, D is TRBD1 or TRBD2 (5 bases each). With 3 bases removed from V and 3 bases from J, the gap between germline ends came to 11 bases. Germline-derived CDR1 and CDR2 are SGDLS and YYNGEE. This CDR3 has 14 amino acids. The CDR3 DNA sequence: TGTGCCAGCAGCGGATTGAGGGGAACAGATACGCAGTATTTT. This gives the protein CASSGLRGTDTQYF.

The J gene is TRBJ2-7, the V gene TRBV2, with no clear D. CDR3 length equals 12 residues. The V gene's germline CDR1 is SNHLY and CDR2 FYNNEI. The ends were cut back, 4 bases at V and 7 bases at J, with 11 bases in the middle. CDR3 region: CASSGDYGEQYF. DNA of the CDR3: TGTGCCAGCAGTGGAGATTACGGTGAGCAGTACTTC.

This rearrangement joins TRBV6-1 to TRBJ1-4; D is ambiguous. V was shortened by 7 bases and J by 4 bases, with 16 bases between the two germline ends. This CDR3 region has 15 residues. The germline V gene has CDR1 MNHNS and CDR2 SASEGT. The CDR3 region has the DNA TGTGCCAGCACTTCTGGATCCGCGAGTAATGAAAAACTGTTTTTT. Its translation: CASTSGSASNEKLFF.

This chain connects TRBV30 to TRBJ1-1; 9 nucleotides agree with TRBD1. Germline V gives CDR1 GTSNPN, CDR2 SVGIG (reference sequence). This CDR3 is built from 12 residues. V shed 7 bases, J shed 5 bases, and the junction held 5 bases outside the gene matches. CDR3 sequence reads: CASYRGPTEAFF. The CDR3 coding sequence is TGTGCCTCCTACAGGGGGCCTACTGAAGCTTTCTTT.

To note about this clone: Other nucleotide sequences from this sample produce the same CDR3. DNA of the CDR3: TGTGCCAGCAGCTTAGGCAGACCCACCGGGGAGCTGTTTTTT. It yields the protein CASSLGRPTGELFF. V usage is TRBV7-2 and J usage is TRBJ2-2; D not resolved. The CDR3 extends over 14 amino acids. Trimming removed 1 base from V and 4 bases from J, with 7 bases in between. Germline V gene lookup returns CDR1 SGHTA and CDR2 FQGNSA.

The chain uses TRBV2 and TRBJ2-7, with a weak D call TRBD2 (5 bases). Trimming removed 3 bases at V and 4 bases at J, with 13 bases between. This CDR3 contains 14 residues. Germline V gives CDR1 SNHLY, CDR2 FYNNEI. The CDR3 DNA is TGTGCCAGCAGTGATTGGAGGATGGGATACGAGCAGTACTTC. This translates into CASSDWRMGYEQYF.

CDR3: CASSLFVPGAPGGGYTF. The CDR3 bases are TGTGCCAGCAGCTTGTTTGTTCCGGGCGCTCCAGGTGGTGGCTACACCTTC. The chain combines TRBV13 with TRBJ1-2, with D hard to call. V lost 3 bases to trimming and J lost 7 bases, with 24 bases between them. Per the germline V gene, CDR1 is PRHDT and CDR2 is FYEKMQ (reference sequence). The CDR3 sequence is 17 residues long.

The V call is TRBV19, the J call TRBJ2-1; 10 bases match TRBD2. V lost 10 bases to trimming and J lost 8 bases; unmatched junction nucleotides: 14. CDR1 is LNHDA, CDR2 SQIVND, per germline (reference sequence). This CDR3 contains 15 residues. CDR3 in amino acids: CATESRLAGVDEQFF. The CDR3 DNA is TGTGCCACCGAAAGTAGGCTAGCGGGGGTGGATGAGCAGTTCTTC. Together with reference TRBV19 and TRBJ2-1, the CDR3 gives the full variable domain: DGGITQSPKYLFRKEGQNVTLSCEQNLNHDAMYWYRQDPGQGLRLIYYSQIVNDFQKGDIAEGYSVSREKKESFPLTVTSAQKNPTAFYLCATESRLAGVDEQFFGPGTRLTVL.